This T cell receptor (beta chain) derives from a study of CD4 T cells in relation to SARS-CoV-2 and coronaviruses. Study information: Crossreactive spike epitopes shared across donors were mapped to their HLA restriction.

Germline V gives CDR1 SGHKS, CDR2 YYEKEE (reference sequence). The CDR3 extends over 15 amino acids. Trimming at V came to 2 bases and at J to 5 bases, leaving 9 bases not matched to a gene. Before the COVID-19 pandemic, during about 2011-2018, CD4+ T cells were taken from unexposed donors. General study points: No crossreactivity against non-spike viral proteins was tested here. Each donor contributed either pre-pandemic or post-infection samples, not both.

A remark on this clone: Antigen: not known.

Only in-frame clones appear in the TCRdb table, and some are missing; sequencing was by immunoSEQ multiplex PCR. Among some 68,000 clones, over 90% were seen once, and the ten largest hold approximately 0.21%. This chain links TRBV5-5 with TRBJ1-1, with 7 bases aligning to TRBD1. The origin of this receptor is a human donor in good health. The sequenced sample was naive CD4+ T cells from PBMCs. The subset was: naive CD4+ T cells isolated by negative enrichment. In DNA, the CDR3 is TGTGCCAGCAGCTTTAACAGGGGCTCTGGGACTGAAGCTTTCTTT. Amino acids: CASSFNRGSGTEAFF.